The 14 T cell receptor beta chains given below trace back to one sample, sequenced in a study of chronic HIV infection and antiretroviral therapy. Each CDR3 protein gets one entry after TCRdb re-called the 5' RACE reads with MiXCR. The sample contains around 31,000 distinct CDR3 sequences, 8% to 10% of which appear only once. The sequencing sample was made of peripheral blood. The receptor source for this set is an adult who had HIV and had not received antiretroviral therapy, or was an uninfected healthy control (not recorded which).

The chain is built from TRBV3-1 and TRBJ2-1; possible D gene TRBD1, 6 bases. The CDR3 contains 13 residues. Germline V lookup: CDR1 LGHDT, CDR2 YNNKEL (reference sequence). V lost 5 bases to trimming and J lost 7 bases, with 12 bases between them. The CDR3, as DNA: TGTGCCAGCAGCTTCGAACAGGGAAATGAGCAGTTCTTC. Translating gives CASSFEQGNEQFF.

This clonotype was picked up a small number of times. This CDR3 reads CASSLAAGGATDTQYF. DNA for the CDR3: TGTGCCAGCAGCTTAGCAGCGGGGGGAGCCACAGATACGCAGTATTTT. The chain uses TRBV7-6 and TRBJ2-3, with 9 bases matching TRBD2. The CDR3 has 16 amino acids. J was trimmed by 2 bases and V by 0 bases; bases with no gene match: 3. CDR1 is SGHVS, CDR2 FNYEAQ, per germline.

V and J are TRBV11-1 and TRBJ1-1, with a possible D match to TRBD1 (5 bases). Trimming left V 1 base short and J 1 base short, with 10 bases between. The CDR3 runs to 15 residues. CDR1 is SGHAT, CDR2 FQDESV, per germline (reference sequence). The CDR3 here is CASSLEGQGNTEAFF. CDR3 nucleotide sequence: TGTGCCAGCAGCTTAGAAGGGCAGGGGAACACTGAAGCTTTCTTT.

This clonotype was observed a few times. The chain recombines TRBV28 with TRBJ2-3; 12 bases are a match to TRBD1. V dropped 6 bases and J dropped 0; count of bases not matched to a gene: 4. The CDR3 is 16 amino acids. Per the germline V gene, CDR1 is MDHEN and CDR2 is SYDVKM. The CDR3 bases are TGTGCCAGCAGGGGACAGGGGGCAGGTAGCACAGATACGCAGTATTTT. Protein product: CASRGQGAGSTDTQYF. Full variable domain (outside the CDR3, taken from reference TRBV28 and TRBJ2-3): DVKVTQSSRYLVKRTGEKVFLECVQDMDHENMFWYRQDPGLGLRLIYFSYDVKMKEKGDIPEGYSVSREKKERFSLILESASTNQTSMYLCASRGQGAGSTDTQYFGPGTRLTVL.

The chain links TRBV10-3 to TRBJ2-7, with D possibly being TRBD2 (5 bases). V lost 4 bases and J lost 6, with 19 bases in between. The CDR3 consists of 15 residues. Germline assignment: CDR1 ENHRY and CDR2 SYGVKD. The CDR3 nucleotides are TGTGCCATCAGTGGGGGTCGTTCGGGGATGGGCGAGCAGTACTTC. Encoded protein: CAISGGRSGMGEQYF.

This clonotype was seen ten or more times. The V gene is TRBV6-5, the J gene TRBJ2-3, with 7 nucleotides matching TRBD1. Trimming cost V 6 bases and J 4 bases; bases outside gene matches: 10. Germline V gives CDR1 MNHEY, CDR2 SVGAGI. CDR3 length equals 15 residues. For the CDR3, the DNA is TGTGCCAGCAGCCAAGACAGGGAGAGCGCAGATACGCAGTATTTT. Protein sequence: CASSQDRESADTQYF.

This rearrangement joins TRBV6-4 to TRBJ2-1; D is undetermined. The germline V gene has CDR1 MRHNA and CDR2 SNTAGT. The CDR3 is made up of 12 amino acids. Deletions cut 9 bases from V and 8 bases from J, with 14 bases between. CDR3 nucleotide sequence: TGTGCCAGTGGACCCTCTAAGGATGAGCAGTTCTTC. It encodes CASGPSKDEQFF.

This clonotype was seen at least ten times. The chain employs TRBV20-1 and TRBJ2-4, with 10 bases that match TRBD1. CDR3 length: 16 residues. Looked up from germline, CDR1 is DFQATT and CDR2 is SNEGSKA (reference sequence). V trimming: 3 bases; J trimming: 2 bases; junction bases outside the gene matches: 7. The CDR3 spells CSARSGTGVSKNIQYF. CDR3 coding DNA: TGCAGTGCTAGGTCCGGGACAGGGGTGTCCAAAAACATTCAGTACTTC.

V is TRBV25-1 and J is TRBJ1-1; perhaps TRBD1 as D (5 bases). Looked up from germline, CDR1 is MGHDK and CDR2 is SYGVNS. The V end was cut by 4 bases, the J end by 0 bases, with 18 bases between. The CDR3 is 17 amino acids. The CDR3 sequence is CASSAGNRGVMNTEAFF. For the CDR3, the DNA is TGTGCCAGCAGTGCGGGGAATCGAGGGGTGATGAACACTGAAGCTTTCTTT.

There are many counts of this clonotype. This rearrangement joins TRBV15 to TRBJ1-6; D not certain. Germline V CDR1 and CDR2: LNHNV, YYDKDF (reference sequence). Trimming stripped 3 bases from V and 8 bases from J, with 11 bases between. The CDR3 runs 14 residues. For the CDR3, the DNA is TGTGCCACCAGCAGGCCGGGGTCTTATTCACCCCTCCACTTT. Its translation: CATSRPGSYSPLHF.

This clonotype was observed a handful of times. This chain uses TRBV20-1 with TRBJ1-1; TRBD1 matches at 8 bases. The V and J ends lost 7 bases and 4 bases, in that order; junction bases with no gene match: 5. CDR1 is DFQATT, CDR2 SNEGSKA, per germline (reference sequence). The CDR3 has 12 residues. The CDR3 loop reads CSVDRGSTEAFF. The CDR3 nucleotides are TGCAGTGTAGACAGGGGTTCCACTGAAGCTTTCTTT.

Many counts were recorded for this clonotype. The chain links TRBV20-1 to TRBJ2-3, with 8 bases that match TRBD2. The germline V gene has CDR1 DFQATT and CDR2 SNEGSKA (reference sequence). V gave up 4 bases and J gave up 2 bases; unmatched junction bases: 5. The CDR3 covers 14 residues. The CDR3 bases are TGCAGTGCTAACGGGGGGGACCTCACAGATACGCAGTATTTT. Translation: CSANGGDLTDTQYF.

This clonotype was seen many times. This chain links TRBV4-1 with TRBJ2-5; 11 nucleotides line up with TRBD2. Germline V gene sequence: CDR1 MGHRA, CDR2 YSYEKL. Trimming took 4 bases from V and 6 from J; bases not matched to a gene: 4. The CDR3 spans 14 residues. DNA of the CDR3: TGCGCCAGCAGCCCAGGGACTAGCGGAAAGACCCAGTACTTC. Amino acids: CASSPGTSGKTQYF.

V gene TRBV9 combines with J gene TRBJ2-4, with 7 bases lining up with TRBD1. Germline trimming cut 3 bases from V and 6 bases from J; bases unmatched to any gene: 6. The CDR3 extends over 14 amino acids. CDR1 is SGDLS and CDR2 is YYNGEE in the germline V gene. The CDR3 bases are TGTGCCAGCAGCGCTGACAGGGCTCGAAACATTCAGTACTTC. Translation gives CASSADRARNIQYF.